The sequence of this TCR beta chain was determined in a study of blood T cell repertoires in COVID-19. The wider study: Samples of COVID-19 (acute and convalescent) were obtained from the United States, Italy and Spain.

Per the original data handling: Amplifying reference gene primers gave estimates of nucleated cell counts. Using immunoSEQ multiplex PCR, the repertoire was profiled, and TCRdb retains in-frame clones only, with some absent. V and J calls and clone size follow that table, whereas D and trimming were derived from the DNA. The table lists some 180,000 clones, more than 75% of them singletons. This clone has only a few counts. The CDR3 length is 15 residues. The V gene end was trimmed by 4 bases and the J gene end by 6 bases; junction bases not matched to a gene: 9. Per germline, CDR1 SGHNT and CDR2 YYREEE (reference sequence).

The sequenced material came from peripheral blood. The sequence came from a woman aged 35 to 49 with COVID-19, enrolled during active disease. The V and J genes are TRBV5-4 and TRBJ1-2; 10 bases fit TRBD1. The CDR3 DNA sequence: TGTGCCAGCAGCCCCACTCCGGGACAGGGGAATGGCTACACCTTC. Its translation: CASSPTPGQGNGYTF.